What follows are 27 T cell receptor beta chains derived from one specimen sequenced in a study of blood T cell repertoires in COVID-19. The assay was immunoSEQ multiplex PCR, and TCRdb's table has in-frame clones only and misses some. The sample yields roughly 160,000 clones, roughly four fifths seen once. Sequenced sample: peripheral blood. These receptors all come from an older man with active or convalescent COVID-19.

This clone was detected once. The chain uses TRBV30 and TRBJ2-7; maybe TRBD1 (5 bases). Germline CDR1 is GTSNPN and CDR2 is SVGIG (reference sequence). Trimming took off 0 bases at V and 3 bases at J, with 15 bases between the two ends. This CDR3 spans 15 amino acids. The CDR3 DNA sequence: TGTGCCTGGAGTGTACTCGTTCAGGGCTTCTACGAGCAGTACTTC. This translates into CAWSVLVQGFYEQYF.

This chain joins TRBV3-1 (or the pseudogene TRBV3-2) and TRBJ2-1; 10 bases fit TRBD1. J gave up 12 bases and V 0 bases, and 11 bases lay outside the gene matches. This CDR3 contains 16 residues. The V gene's germline CDR1 is LGHDT and CDR2 YNNKEL (reference sequence). The CDR3 region has the DNA TGTGCCAGCAGCCAAGAAGGGACAGGGGTAGCGGTTGGGCAGTTCTTC. Translated: CASSQEGTGVAVGQFF.

This chain connects TRBV5-4 to TRBJ2-7; TRBD2 matches 9 bases. Germline lookup yields CDR1 SGHNT and CDR2 YYREEE (reference sequence). Trimming removed 4 bases from V and 3 bases from J; junction bases left unmatched: 8. The CDR3 covers 15 residues. CDR3 in DNA: TGTGCCAGCAGCCAGGGGCAGCGGGAGGACTACGAGCAGTACTTC. Protein product: CASSQGQREDYEQYF.

The J gene is TRBJ1-2, the V gene TRBV6-5; D ambiguous. Trimming removed 6 bases at V and 8 bases at J, with 13 bases between. CDR1 MNHEY and CDR2 SVGAGI come from the germline V gene. There are 12 residues in the CDR3. The CDR3 nucleotides are TGTGCCAGCAGCGACACAAACTGGGGCTACACCTTC. Its protein product is CASSDTNWGYTF.

This rearrangement joins TRBV20-1 to TRBJ2-1, with 13 bases matching TRBD2. The J segment lost 6 bases and the V segment lost 3 bases, leaving 5 bases of the junction unmatched. The CDR3 is 15 amino acids. The germline V gene encodes CDR1 DFQATT and CDR2 SNEGSKA (reference sequence). The CDR3 sequence is CSASEGTSGINEQFF. CDR3 DNA sequence: TGCAGTGCTAGTGAGGGGACTAGCGGGATCAATGAGCAGTTCTTC.

The chain uses TRBV5-4 and TRBJ2-3; 11 bases map to TRBD1. There are 15 residues in the CDR3. V gave up 3 bases and J gave up 10 bases; unmatched junction bases: 10. CDR1 and CDR2 (germline): SGHNT, YYREEE (reference sequence). CDR3 loop: CASSSRTGGMGAQYF. The CDR3 DNA follows: TGTGCCAGCAGCTCCCGGACAGGGGGCATGGGGGCGCAGTATTTT.

The rearrangement uses TRBV5-1 and TRBJ2-2, with TRBD2 matching over 9 bases. Trimming at V came to 4 bases and at J to 6 bases, leaving 10 bases not matched to a gene. Per germline, CDR1 SGHRS and CDR2 YFSETQ. The CDR3 runs 16 residues. The CDR3 is CASSIVAGAVAGELFF. CDR3 in DNA: TGCGCCAGCAGCATCGTAGCGGGAGCGGTCGCCGGGGAGCTGTTTTTT.

This clone was observed once. V and J are TRBV6-5 and TRBJ1-3; no firm D call. Trimming removed 6 bases from V and 1 base from J, with 7 bases in between. This CDR3 contains 13 residues. Germline CDR1 and CDR2: MNHEY and SVGAGI. The CDR3 DNA reads TGTGCCAGCAGAGGAGGGTCTGGAAACACCATATATTTT. It specifies CASRGGSGNTIYF.

The chain has TRBV9 and TRBJ1-5, with D possibly TRBD1 on 5 matching bases. Trimming stripped 0 bases from V and 3 bases from J, with 10 bases between. Germline CDR1 and CDR2: SGDLS and YYNGEE. The CDR3 totals 15 residues. The CDR3 sequence: CASSVGAGINQPQHF. CDR3 sequence (DNA): TGTGCCAGCAGCGTAGGTGCAGGGATCAATCAGCCCCAGCATTTT.

The chain uses TRBV3-1 (or the pseudogene TRBV3-2) and TRBJ2-3, with 8 bases lining up with TRBD1. This CDR3 is built from 13 residues. Germline V lookup: CDR1 LGHDT, CDR2 YNNKEL (reference sequence). After removal of 1 base from V and 6 bases from J, the junction contained 0 bases not matched to a gene. In nucleotides, the CDR3 is TGTGCCAGCAGCCAAGGGACAGGGGATACGCAGTATTTT. It codes for CASSQGTGDTQYF.

V usage is TRBV2 and J usage is TRBJ2-5; TRBD2 aligns across 9 bases. The CDR3 sequence is 14 residues long. From germline, CDR1 is SNHLY and CDR2 FYNNEI. V trimming: 5 bases; J trimming: 5 bases; junction bases outside the gene matches: 6. The CDR3 loop reads CASSYSAGGETQYF. The CDR3 DNA follows: TGTGCCAGCAGTTACTCCGCGGGGGGGGAGACCCAGTACTTC.

This clone was counted once. The V call is TRBV19, the J call TRBJ2-3; 7 nucleotides agree with TRBD1. Germline assignment: CDR1 LNHDA and CDR2 SQIVND (reference sequence). The CDR3 length is 15 residues. V shed 5 bases and J 4 bases; nucleotides not matched to a gene: 9. The CDR3 loop reads CASSFRQGSADTQYF. The DNA for the CDR3 is TGTGCCAGTAGTTTTCGACAGGGTTCGGCAGATACGCAGTATTTT.

V gene TRBV2 combines with J gene TRBJ2-1; TRBD1 matches at 9 bases. The J segment lost 4 bases and the V segment lost 6 bases, leaving 7 bases of the junction unmatched. Looked up from germline, CDR1 is SNHLY and CDR2 is FYNNEI. There are 15 residues in the CDR3. In DNA, the CDR3 is TGTGCCAGCAGCAAACAGGGGGCGACTTACAATGAGCAGTTCTTC. It is translated as CASSKQGATYNEQFF.

The chain combines TRBV28 with TRBJ1-3, with D maybe TRBD1 (5 bases). The CDR3 covers 16 residues. From germline, CDR1 is MDHEN and CDR2 SYDVKM. V dropped 5 bases and J dropped 4 bases, with 18 bases sitting between them. The CDR3 sequence is CASSPTPGGLGNTIYF. The CDR3 region has the DNA TGTGCCAGCAGTCCCACCCCCGGGGGACTCGGAAACACCATATATTTT.

This clone was counted once. This chain uses TRBV10-3 with TRBJ1-6; 8 nucleotides line up with TRBD1. CDR1 is ENHRY, CDR2 SYGVKD, per germline. The CDR3 is made up of 15 amino acids. With V trimmed by 6 bases and J by 6 bases, 7 bases remained unmatched. CDR3 protein: CAIRGQEGPNSPLHF. The CDR3 region has the DNA TGTGCCATCAGGGGACAGGAGGGTCCTAATTCACCCCTCCACTTT.

The sample holds a few counts of this clone. This chain uses TRBV20-1 with TRBJ1-1; unclear D gene. CDR3 length: 10 residues. The germline CDR1 and CDR2 sequences are DFQATT and SNEGSKA (reference sequence). Trimming stripped 5 bases from V and 6 bases from J, with 7 bases between. CDR3 sequence reads: CSAWEAEAFF. The CDR3 region has the DNA TGCAGTGCTTGGGAGGCTGAAGCTTTCTTT.

The V gene is TRBV7-6, the J gene TRBJ2-1; D possibly corresponds to TRBD2 (6 bases). This CDR3 contains 14 residues. CDR1 is SGHVS, CDR2 FNYEAQ, per germline. The V end lost 3 bases, the J end lost 5 bases, and 11 bases lay between the germline ends. The CDR3 protein is CASSLRGGHNEQFF. CDR3 bases: TGTGCCAGCAGCTTGCGGGGCGGACACAATGAGCAGTTCTTC.

V is TRBV19 and J is TRBJ1-2; TRBD1 might be the D (5 bases). Trimming took off 4 bases at V and 0 bases at J, with 9 bases between the two ends. The CDR3 length is 14 residues. Per germline, CDR1 LNHDA and CDR2 SQIVND (reference sequence). For the CDR3, the DNA is TGTGCCAGTAGTAGGGCAGGGCCTAACTATGGCTACACCTTC. Amino acids: CASSRAGPNYGYTF.

This chain links TRBV27 with TRBJ1-6, with D perhaps matching TRBD1 (5 bases). Trimming took 2 bases from V and 2 from J, leaving 10 bases between them. The CDR3 totals 16 residues. Per germline, CDR1 MNHEY and CDR2 SMNVEV (reference sequence). The CDR3 DNA follows: TGTGCCAGCAGTTTAGCAGGGAGGACCTATAATTCACCCCTCCACTTT. Its translation: CASSLAGRTYNSPLHF.

The chain combines TRBV6-2 or TRBV6-3 with TRBJ2-3, with TRBD2 matching 8 bases. The V and J ends lost 5 bases and 0 bases, in that order; junction bases with no gene match: 4. The V gene's germline CDR1 is MNHEY and CDR2 SVGEGT. This CDR3 has 15 residues. This chain's CDR3 is CASSRERGSTDTQYF. CDR3 sequence (DNA): TGTGCCAGCAGTAGGGAGCGGGGGAGCACAGATACGCAGTATTTT.

The table lists this clone with a count of one. V and J are TRBV6-5 and TRBJ2-7; 7 nucleotides agree with TRBD1. With V trimmed by 10 bases and J by 2 bases, 11 bases remained unmatched. The CDR3 extends over 14 amino acids. Germline CDR1 is MNHEY and CDR2 is SVGAGI. CDR3 coding DNA: TGTGCCACCACAAGCCCGGACAGGACCTACGAGCAGTACTTC. It yields the protein CATTSPDRTYEQYF.

This clone came up a few times. V gene TRBV6-5 combines with J gene TRBJ1-3; no firm D call. Germline V gene data show CDR1 as MNHEY and CDR2 as SVGAGI. The CDR3 contains 13 residues. V shed 7 bases and J shed 1 base, with 8 bases lying between them. The CDR3 here is CASNPGSGNTIYF. The CDR3 nucleotides are TGTGCCAGCAATCCGGGATCTGGAAACACCATATATTTT.

This sequence joins TRBV4-3 and TRBJ1-1; D uncertain. CDR1 is LGHNA and CDR2 is YSLEER in the germline V gene. V was shortened by 0 bases and J by 2 bases, with 13 bases between the two germline ends. The CDR3 has 16 amino acids. CDR3 coding DNA: TGCGCCAGCAGCCAAGAACGGCGGAGGGCAAACACTGAAGCTTTCTTT. This codes for CASSQERRRANTEAFF.

The gene calls are TRBV15 and TRBJ2-7; a possible D gene is TRBD2 (6 bases). The CDR3 is made up of 15 amino acids. Trimming removed 5 bases from V and 4 bases from J, with 18 bases in between. CDR1 and CDR2 (germline): LNHNV, YYDKDF (reference sequence). CDR3 coding DNA: TGTGCCACCAGCCTAAAGACGGGACTGCTTTACGAGCAGTACTTC. It codes for CATSLKTGLLYEQYF. The full variable domain, in which reference TRBV15 and TRBJ2-7 provide the parts outside the CDR3, is DAMVIQNPRYQVTQFGKPVTLSCSQTLNHNVMYWYQQKSSQAPKLLFHYYDKDFNNEADTPDNFQSRRPNTSFCFLDIRSPGLGDTAMYLCATSLKTGLLYEQYFGPGTRLTVT.

The sample holds one count of this clone. The chain has TRBV2 and TRBJ1-5, with 8 bases aligning to TRBD1. J gave up 5 bases and V 4 bases, and 1 base lay outside the gene matches. The germline CDR1 and CDR2 sequences are SNHLY and FYNNEI. The CDR3 covers 13 residues. The CDR3 here is CASSGTGYQPQHF. The CDR3 DNA reads as TGTGCCAGCAGTGGGACAGGGTATCAGCCCCAGCATTTT.

J is TRBJ2-7 and V is TRBV2; weak D call: TRBD1 (5 bases). Per germline, CDR1 SNHLY and CDR2 FYNNEI. V gave up 8 bases and J gave up 5 bases, with 13 bases separating them. This CDR3 is 12 amino acids long. The CDR3 region is CASWAGWDEQYF. The DNA of the CDR3 is TGTGCCAGCTGGGCAGGGTGGGACGAGCAGTACTTC.

V is TRBV6-2 or TRBV6-3 and J is TRBJ1-2; D perhaps matches TRBD1 (6 bases). The CDR3 covers 14 residues. Trimming pared 7 bases from V and 7 bases from J, leaving 19 bases between. CDR1 MNHEY and CDR2 SVGEGT come from the germline V gene. CDR3 region: CASTPQGPRTGYTF. CDR3 coding DNA: TGTGCCAGCACCCCACAGGGCCCCCGGACTGGCTACACCTTC.